The rows below give T cell receptor beta chains drawn from one sample of a study of T cell responses to AZD1222 COVID-19 vaccine. Sequenced by immunoSEQ multiplex PCR; TCRdb stores in-frame clones only, minus some. Among over 100,000 clones listed, around 91% were seen once. The sample in question was peripheral blood, obtained on day 0 of AZD1222 vaccination. Receptor source: an adult in good health. Both conserved end residues are part of each CDR3. A D gene is named only where the DNA matches it firmly. Size values are once, few and many counts, or a class for expanded clones, and some rows have none.

d_call j_call v_call clone_size cdr3_nt cdr3_aa
- TRBJ2-3 TRBV15 - TGTGCCACCAGAAGGACAGACAGCACAGATACGCAGTATTTT CATRRTDSTDTQYF
- TRBJ1-1 TRBV11-2 - TGTGCCAGCAGCCGAGAGGCAGGTACTGAAGCTTTCTTT CASSREAGTEAFF
- TRBJ2-7 TRBV6-5 - TGTGCCAGCAGTTATCTCAGCCCAGGATCCTACGAGCAGTACTTC CASSYLSPGSYEQYF
- TRBJ1-5 TRBV7-5 - TGTGTCAGAAGCTTAGAAGGGAACAGGGGTGATAGCAATCAGCCCCAGCATTTT CVRSLEGNRGDSNQPQHF
- TRBJ2-5 TRBV11-2 - TGTGCCAGCAGCTTACGCCGGGAGACCCAGTACTTC CASSLRRETQYF
TRBD2 TRBJ2-7 TRBV25-1 - TGTGCCAGCAGTGAATGGACTAGTGGGGGGTACGAGCAGTACTTC CASSEWTSGGYEQYF
TRBD2 TRBJ2-3 TRBV6-5 - TGTGCCAGCACCCTCGGCGGGGGGCGGCGAGATACGCAGTATTTT CASTLGGGRRDTQYF
- TRBJ2-1 TRBV6-5 - TGTGCCAGCAGTTACTCGAGGGGGCGGGGGAATGAGCAGTTCTTC CASSYSRGRGNEQFF
- TRBJ1-1 TRBV12-3/TRBV12-4 - TGTGCCAGCAGTTTAGAGAACACTGAAGCTTTCTTT CASSLENTEAFF
- TRBJ2-7 TRBV7-2 - TGTGCCAGCAGCTTAGGGACAGAATACTACGAGCAGTACTTC CASSLGTEYYEQYF
- TRBJ1-3 TRBV6-1 few TGTGCCAGCAGTGAAGTCCCACTTAGCTCTGGAAACACCATATATTTT CASSEVPLSSGNTIYF
- TRBJ2-7 TRBV29-1 - TGCAGCGTTGAACCACAGGATTTCTGTCCCTTCTACGAGCAGTACTTC CSVEPQDFCPFYEQYF
TRBD2 TRBJ2-1 TRBV29-1 - TGCAGCGTTGTAGCGGGGGGGCATTGGGATGAGCAGTTCTTC CSVVAGGHWDEQFF
- TRBJ1-2 TRBV19 - TGTGCCAGTAGCCAGATTAACTATGGCTACACCTTC CASSQINYGYTF
- TRBJ1-1 TRBV12-5 - TGTGCTAGTGGTCCCCCTCAGTCGAACACTGAAGCTTTCTTT CASGPPQSNTEAFF
- TRBJ1-2 TRBV14 - TGTGCCAGCAGCCAAGTACTAGGACAGAACTATGGCTACACCTTC CASSQVLGQNYGYTF
- TRBJ1-4 TRBV2 medium-sized TGTGCCAGCAGTGGCCTTGGGGGGACTAATGAAAAACTGTTTTTT CASSGLGGTNEKLFF
- TRBJ2-1 TRBV7-6 - TGTGCCAGCAGCCACAGCACAGGGACGAGCTCCTACAATGAGCAGTTCTTC CASSHSTGTSSYNEQFF
- TRBJ2-2 TRBV14 - TGTGCCAGCAGCCTTATTGGGACGAACACCGGGGAGCTGTTTTTT CASSLIGTNTGELFF
TRBD1 TRBJ2-2 TRBV24-1 - TGTGCCACCAGTGATCGGGACAGACCAACCGGGGAGCTGTTTTTT CATSDRDRPTGELFF
- TRBJ2-2 TRBV11-3 once TGTGCCAGCAGCTTAGCGGTATGGGGGATGAACACCGGGGAGCTGTTTTTT CASSLAVWGMNTGELFF
- TRBJ1-2 TRBV3-1/TRBV3-2 - TGTGCCAGCAGCCAAACAACAGGGAACTATGGCTACACCTTC CASSQTTGNYGYTF
- TRBJ1-6 TRBV27 - TGTGCCAGCAGTCGGGGCTCCTCACCCCTCCACTTT CASSRGSSPLHF
- TRBJ1-1 TRBV4-2 - TGTGCCAGCAGCCAAGAAGGTCACAGGGAATACACTGAAGCTTTCTTT CASSQEGHREYTEAFF
TRBD1 TRBJ1-2 TRBV7-2 - TGTGCCAGCAGCTCCGGGACAGGGTCTGGAGGCTACACCTTC CASSSGTGSGGYTF
- TRBJ2-7 TRBV3-1/TRBV3-2 - TGTGCCAGCAGCACCCGATACGGCCTCTACGAGCAGTACTTC CASSTRYGLYEQYF
- TRBJ1-3 TRBV9 - TGTGCCAGCAGCGTAGATTTGACGGAGATCTCTGGAAACACCATATATTTT CASSVDLTEISGNTIYF
- TRBJ1-1 TRBV6-5 - TGTGCCAGCAGTTACGGGGGTTCTAGGAACACTGAAGCTTTCTTT CASSYGGSRNTEAFF
TRBD1 TRBJ1-6 TRBV6-1 - TGTGCCAGCAGTGAGGGGACAGTGAAGAATTCACCCCTCCACTTT CASSEGTVKNSPLHF
- TRBJ2-2 TRBV29-1 - TGCAGCGGAGGTCAGGGCGCGAACACCGGGGAGCTGTTTTTT CSGGQGANTGELFF